This T cell receptor beta chain was captured in a study of PD-1 blockade in classical Hodgkin lymphoma. Comment on this clone: As yet, its antigen is unknown.

In every patient, relapse followed autologous stem cell transplantation, while exposure to brentuximab vedotin differed. This table comes from immunoSEQ multiplex PCR, and its TCRdb copy is limited to in-frame clones, with some not included. Counted here are 20,000 to 30,000 clones, about 83% occurring once; the ten biggest clones make up nearly 8%. Study-level findings and limits: CD8+ TCR diversity did not rise significantly by C4D1, unlike CD4+. Complete responders started with a diversity level that resembled newly diagnosed patients at baseline.

The CDR3 spans 10 residues. Trimming cost V 5 bases and J 6 bases, with 2 bases left between them. Germline CDR1 SEHNR, CDR2 FQNEAQ (reference sequence). The sample consisted of peripheral blood mononuclear cells (PBMCs), taken before the second cycle of nivolumab. This chain connects TRBV7-9 to TRBJ2-1; D is uncertain. This sequence originates from a human donor with classical Hodgkin lymphoma. The CDR3 region has the DNA TGTGCCAGCAGCGCCAATGAGCAGTTCTTC. Translation: CASSANEQFF.